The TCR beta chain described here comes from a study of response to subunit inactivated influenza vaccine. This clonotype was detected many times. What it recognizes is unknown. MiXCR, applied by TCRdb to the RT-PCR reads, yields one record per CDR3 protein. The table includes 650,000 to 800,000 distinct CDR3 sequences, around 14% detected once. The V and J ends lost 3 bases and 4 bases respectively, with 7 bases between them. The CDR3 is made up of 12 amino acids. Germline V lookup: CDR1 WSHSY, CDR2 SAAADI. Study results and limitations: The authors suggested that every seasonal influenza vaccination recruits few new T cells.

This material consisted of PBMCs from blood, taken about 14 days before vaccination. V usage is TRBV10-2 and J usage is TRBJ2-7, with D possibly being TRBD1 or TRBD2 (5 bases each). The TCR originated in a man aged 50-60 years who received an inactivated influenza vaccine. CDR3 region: CASSDEGYEQYF. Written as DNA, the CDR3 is TGCGCCAGCAGTGACGAGGGGTACGAGCAGTACTTC.